This T cell receptor (beta chain) was identified during a study of cytomegalovirus exposure and HLA in healthy donors. Regarding this clone: Its antigen is not known.

Germline CDR1 reads LNHDA; CDR2 reads SQIVND (reference sequence). Between the trimmed V and J ends, which lost 5 bases and 5 bases, there was a span of 21 bases. This CDR3 spans 16 amino acids. Study results and caveats: Many donors shared some public TCRs, even though most TCR sequences were rare.

The PCR had 60 Vbeta and 13 Jbeta primers. The table came from immunoSEQ multiplex PCR; TCRdb's copy has only in-frame clones and leaves some out. The sample lists fewer than 150,000 clones, around 80% occurring once. The sample comprised PBMCs. J is TRBJ2-5 and V is TRBV19, with D possibly matching TRBD1 (7 bases). This receptor was obtained from a man in his fifties in good health and CMV-seronegative. CDR3 in DNA: TGTGCCAGTAGTCCCGCGGGACAGCGCCTTAGGGAGACCCAGTACTTC. This translates into CASSPAGQRLRETQYF.